The rows below give T cell receptor beta chains drawn from one sample of a study of response to subunit inactivated influenza vaccine. TCRdb fed the RT-PCR reads into MiXCR, producing one record per CDR3 protein. The table records under 950,000 distinct CDR3 sequences, around 20% of them present only once. The sequences come from PBMCs from blood, collected 5 to 6 days after vaccination. Receptors originate from a man aged 45-60 years who received an inactivated influenza vaccine. Each CDR3 is given with its conserved first and last residue. The D gene is left open where the match is weak. Clone size is given for some rows only: seen once, a few or many times, or a class if the clone is expanded.

>.|TRBJ2-7|.|TRBV20-1
TGCAGTGCTAGATCCGGGGGACAGATCTACGAGCAGTACTTC
CSARSGGQIYEQYF
>.|TRBJ1-1|TRBD1|TRBV28
TGTGCCAGCAGTTTAATTGACAGGGATGGGGCTGAAGCTTTCTTT
CASSLIDRDGAEAFF
>few|TRBJ1-5|TRBD1|TRBV20-1
TGCAGTGCTTGGACAGGGAATCAGCCCCAGCATTTT
CSAWTGNQPQHF
>few|TRBJ2-5|TRBD2|TRBV15
TGTGCCACCAGCAGAGATCTGGCGGAAGCGGGAGTTTTCTGGGAGACCCAGTACTTC
CATSRDLAEAGVFWETQYF
>.|TRBJ2-7|.|TRBV7-2
TGTGCCAGCAGCTTAGTAAGGGGACGAGGGTACGAGCAGTACTTC
CASSLVRGRGYEQYF
>few|TRBJ2-5|TRBD2|TRBV7-7
TGTGCTAGCAGCTTAGGGACTAGCGGGGGATTGGAGACCCAGTACTTC
CASSLGTSGGLETQYF
>few|TRBJ2-1|TRBD2|TRBV6-2/TRBV6-3
TGTGCCAGCAGTTACTCGCGGGAGGCCTACAATGAGCAGTTCTTC
CASSYSREAYNEQFF
>.|TRBJ1-1|.|TRBV29-1
TGCAGCGTTGAGGTAACCGCTAAAGGAGCTTTCTTT
CSVEVTAKGAFF
>once|TRBJ2-5|.|TRBV2
TGTGCCAGCAACGTTGCCAGGGGAGAGACCCAGTACTTC
CASNVARGETQYF
>few|TRBJ1-1|.|TRBV29-1
TGCAGCGTTGAAGACAGGGGCCCTGAAGCTTTCTTT
CSVEDRGPEAFF
>.|TRBJ2-7|TRBD2|TRBV12-3/TRBV12-4
TGTGCCAGCAGCCGGCCTAGCGGGAGGGCGTTCGAGCAGTACTTC
CASSRPSGRAFEQYF
>.|TRBJ2-1|.|TRBV7-9
TGTGCCAGCAGCGCACAGGGTCTTGAAGAGCAGTTCTTC
CASSAQGLEEQFF
>.|TRBJ1-6|.|TRBV5-1
TGCGCCAGCAGCTTGGCTGTTATCTCCTATAATTCACCCCTCCACTTT
CASSLAVISYNSPLHF
>.|TRBJ1-5|.|TRBV6-2/TRBV6-3
TGTGCCAGCAGTTATTTTGGCGGTCCCAATCAGCCCCAGCATTTT
CASSYFGGPNQPQHF
>.|TRBJ1-5|TRBD1|TRBV7-6
TGTGCCAGCAGCGCCCGACAGGGAAGTCAGCCCCAGCATTTT
CASSARQGSQPQHF
>few|TRBJ2-3|.|TRBV29-1
TGCAGCGCGCTAGCCACAGATACGCAGTATTTT
CSALATDTQYF
>.|TRBJ2-7|.|TRBV11-2
TGTGCCAGCAGCTCCCCAAGGGCCCTCTACGAGCAGTACTTC
CASSSPRALYEQYF
>few|TRBJ2-1|.|TRBV4-2
TGTGCCAGCAGCCAAGTGTGGGAGGTTGGCAATGAGCAGTTCTTC
CASSQVWEVGNEQFF
>.|TRBJ2-3|TRBD2|TRBV24-1
TGTGCCACCAGCCGCGGGGGATCAACAGATACGCAGTATTTT
CATSRGGSTDTQYF
>few|TRBJ2-5|TRBD1|TRBV7-2
TGTGCCAGCAGCTTAGCGGGGACAGGTCGAGTCTCTCGACGAGAGACCCAGTACTTC
CASSLAGTGRVSRRETQYF
>.|TRBJ2-5|.|TRBV9
TGTGCCAGCAGCGCCACGGGGACTCCCAAAGAGACCCAGTACTTC
CASSATGTPKETQYF
>.|TRBJ2-2|TRBD1|TRBV7-2
TGTGCCAGCATCATACAGGGGTCCGCCAACACCGGGGAGCTGTTTTTT
CASIIQGSANTGELFF
>few|TRBJ2-1|TRBD2|TRBV10-3
TGTGCCATCACGCGGGGCATCGGGACTAGCGGGAGTTACAATGAGCAGTTCTTC
CAITRGIGTSGSYNEQFF
>many|TRBJ2-5|TRBD2|TRBV20-1
TGCAGTGCTAGCGGGGGGTGGGGGCAAGAGACCCAGTACTTC
CSASGGWGQETQYF
>many|TRBJ2-7|.|TRBV6-2/TRBV6-3
TGTGCCAGCAGCCGCGGGACAGCCTACGAGCAGTACTTC
CASSRGTAYEQYF
>.|TRBJ1-2|.|TRBV7-8
TGTGCCAGCAGCTTAGGAGAAGACTATGGCTACACCTTC
CASSLGEDYGYTF
>.|TRBJ2-7|.|TRBV4-1
TGCGCCAGCAGCCCCAGTTTGCCCCCTTCGGGTGGACAGCGCATAGTCTACGAGCAGTACTTC
CASSPSLPPSGGQRIVYEQYF
>.|TRBJ2-2|TRBD1|TRBV5-1
TGCGCCAGCAGCTTGAACAGGGGGCCGGCCGGGGAGCTGTTTTTT
CASSLNRGPAGELFF
>.|TRBJ2-3|.|TRBV28
TGTGCCAGCAGTTTATTCCAGTATTCTGCCCCAGATACGCAGTATTTT
CASSLFQYSAPDTQYF
>few|TRBJ2-1|TRBD2|TRBV6-2/TRBV6-3
TGTGCCAGCAGTTACTCGAGAGCGGGAGGATTTACTTTTTCTTTGGAGCAGTTCTTC
CASSYSRAGGFTFSLEQFF
>.|TRBJ1-1|.|TRBV6-5
TGTGCCAGCAGTTACTCCCCGGGGGCGCAGAACACTGAAGCTTTCTTT
CASSYSPGAQNTEAFF
>few|TRBJ1-6|TRBD1|TRBV20-1
TGCAGTGCTAGGAGTGGGGACAGGGGAAATTCACCCCTCCACTTT
CSARSGDRGNSPLHF
>many|TRBJ2-7|TRBD1|TRBV5-1
TGCGCCAGCAGCTCCCTAAAAGGACAGGGCTACGAGCAGTACTTC
CASSSLKGQGYEQYF
>few|TRBJ2-3|TRBD2|TRBV11-2
TGTGCCAGCAGCTTAGATCGGAGACTAGCGGCTTATTCCACAGATACGCAGTATTTT
CASSLDRRLAAYSTDTQYF
>.|TRBJ1-1|.|TRBV7-9
TGTGCCAGCAGCCCCCCTGTCGAAGCTTTCTTT
CASSPPVEAFF
>few|TRBJ1-2|.|TRBV18
TGTGCCAGCTCACCAAAACTGGACACCAACTATGGCTACACCTTC
CASSPKLDTNYGYTF
>.|TRBJ2-5|TRBD2|TRBV7-2
TGTGCCAGCAGCATATCCGGGACTAATCAAGAGACCCAGTACTTC
CASSISGTNQETQYF
>many|TRBJ2-5|TRBD2|TRBV4-2
TGTGCCAGCAGCCAAGTTGTAGCGGGAGGGCAAGAGACCCAGTACTTC
CASSQVVAGGQETQYF
>.|TRBJ2-2|.|TRBV12-3/TRBV12-4
TGTGCCAGCAGAACCACAAAAGAAGGCGACACCGGGGAGCTGTTTTTT
CASRTTKEGDTGELFF
>few|TRBJ2-7|TRBD1|TRBV4-2
TGTGCCAGCAGCAACTGGGACAGGGGTTTTTTTGAGCAGTACTTC
CASSNWDRGFFEQYF
>many|TRBJ1-1|.|TRBV5-1
TGCGCCAGCAGCTTGGCCGGGACAACGGGCGAAGCTTTCTTT
CASSLAGTTGEAFF